This TCR beta chain originates from a study of T-cell reconstitution after alpha-beta-depleted transplantation in children. It was with unique molecular identifiers that the TCRbeta library was prepared. TCRdb itself ran the PCR reads through MiXCR, one entry per CDR3 protein. The sample yields about 230,000 distinct CDR3 sequences, 9% to 10% seen once. In this sample, this clonotype turned up many times. This CDR3 contains 10 residues. The V gene lost 2 bases and the J gene lost 4 bases, with 3 bases spanning the gap. CDR1 is DFQATT and CDR2 is SNEGSKA in the germline V gene (reference sequence). Sequences were derived from PBMCs from the stem cell graft donor, sampled from the stem cell graft. This TCR was sampled from a human donor who donated a stem cell graft to a child with SCID. The V gene is TRBV20-1, the J gene TRBJ2-7; D call uncertain. The DNA for the CDR3 is TGCAGTGCTAGATCTTACGAGCAGTACTTC. Protein product: CSARSYEQYF.